These 10 T cell receptor beta chains share one sample of origin, sequenced in a study of response to subunit inactivated influenza vaccine. Each CDR3 protein is one row after TCRdb ran MiXCR on the RT-PCR reads. The table includes more than 550,000 distinct CDR3 sequences, about 10% detected once. The data were also submitted as part of a second study, on T cells expressing NK-cell markers. Per that paper: In generating TCR beta cDNA, 5'RACE template switching with UMIs was used.

Specimen: PBMCs from blood, collected on the day of vaccination. These receptors were obtained from a man aged 45-65 years who received an inactivated influenza vaccine.

This chain joins TRBV20-1 and TRBJ1-4; D unresolved. Trimming pared 7 bases from V and 0 bases from J, leaving 6 bases between. CDR1 is DFQATT, CDR2 SNEGSKA, per germline (reference sequence). The CDR3 loop spans 12 amino acids. The CDR3 loop is CSVVATNEKLFF. CDR3 sequence (DNA): TGCAGTGTCGTTGCAACTAATGAAAAACTGTTTTTT.

In its sample, this clonotype was seen a few times. J is TRBJ2-1 and V is TRBV25-1, with 7 bases that match TRBD2. This CDR3 is built from 14 residues. Germline CDR1 reads MGHDK; CDR2 reads SYGVNS. J was trimmed by 7 bases and V by 2 bases; bases with no gene match: 5. The CDR3 here is CASSEGLVLNEQFF. Here the CDR3 DNA reads TGTGCCAGCAGTGAAGGACTAGTCCTAAATGAGCAGTTCTTC.

The chain carries TRBV5-1 and TRBJ2-1, with 7 bases that match TRBD1. There are 14 residues in the CDR3. Trimming cost V 4 bases and J 6 bases; bases outside gene matches: 7. Germline CDR1 SGHRS, CDR2 YFSETQ. The CDR3 nucleotides read TGCGCCAGCAGCGGTGGGACAGAGTCCAATGAGCAGTTCTTC. It specifies CASSGGTESNEQFF.

This clonotype was detected only a few times. This chain uses TRBV4-1 with TRBJ1-4, with unresolved D. The CDR3 is made up of 15 amino acids. V was clipped by 1 base and J by 8 bases, with 14 bases between them. Germline V gene lookup returns CDR1 MGHRA and CDR2 YSYEKL. CDR3 DNA sequence: TGCGCCAGCAGCCAAGTGGAGGGCGTCAGGGAAAAACTGTTTTTT. This sequence encodes CASSQVEGVREKLFF.

This clonotype was seen a few times. Here the CDR3 reads CAISERGQPNTEAFF. The CDR3 DNA follows: TGTGCCATCAGTGAGCGGGGACAACCGAACACTGAAGCTTTCTTT. The chain recombines TRBV10-3 with TRBJ1-1, with D maybe TRBD1 (6 bases). Per germline, CDR1 ENHRY and CDR2 SYGVKD. V was trimmed by 2 bases and J by 1 base, leaving 11 bases between them. The length of the CDR3 is 15 residues.

In this sample, this clonotype turned up a few times. The rearrangement joins TRBV28 to TRBJ2-6; D is undetermined. The V end lost 6 bases, the J end lost 1 base, and 10 bases lay between the germline ends. This CDR3 is built from 15 residues. Germline CDR1 is MDHEN and CDR2 is SYDVKM. CDR3 amino acids: CASSPEGSGANVLTF. Here the CDR3 DNA reads TGTGCCAGCAGCCCCGAAGGATCTGGGGCCAACGTCCTGACTTTC.

In this sample, this clonotype turned up a few times. V gene TRBV10-3 combines with J gene TRBJ2-3; the D is unclear. The CDR3 has 12 amino acids. The V and J ends lost 8 bases and 1 base respectively, with 7 bases between them. Looked up from germline, CDR1 is ENHRY and CDR2 is SYGVKD. The CDR3 DNA sequence: TGTGCCATCCGAAAGGGCACAGATACGCAGTATTTT. It codes for CAIRKGTDTQYF.

This clonotype has only a few counts. The rearrangement links TRBV7-2 to TRBJ2-1; a weak D match, TRBD2 (6 bases). V shed 3 bases and J shed 9 bases, with 18 bases lying between them. CDR1 is SGHTA and CDR2 is FQGNSA in the germline V gene. The CDR3 covers 15 residues. The CDR3 DNA reads TGTGCCAGCAGCTTGGGTACAAGCGGGCCGGGTGAGCAGTTCTTC. Its translation is CASSLGTSGPGEQFF.

The chain links TRBV28 to TRBJ2-1; 9 positions agree with TRBD2. Germline CDR1 and CDR2: MDHEN and SYDVKM. The CDR3 consists of 16 residues. V lost 5 bases, J lost 2 bases, and 7 bases stayed unmatched. The CDR3 nucleotides read TGTGCCAGCAGTCCCCGTGGCGGGAGGGCCTACAATGAGCAGTTCTTC. It yields the protein CASSPRGGRAYNEQFF. The full variable domain, completed using reference TRBV28 and TRBJ2-1, is DVKVTQSSRYLVKRTGEKVFLECVQDMDHENMFWYRQDPGLGLRLIYFSYDVKMKEKGDIPEGYSVSREKKERFSLILESASTNQTSMYLCASSPRGGRAYNEQFFGPGTRLTVL.

This clonotype was found a few times. This chain's CDR3 is CASSSLPTGELFF. CDR3 DNA sequence: TGTGCCAGCAGCTCCCTCCCTACCGGGGAGCTGTTTTTT. The gene calls are TRBV5-6 and TRBJ2-2, with unresolved D. Trimming left V 3 bases short and J 5 bases short, with 8 bases between. The CDR3 loop spans 13 amino acids. The germline gives CDR1 SGHDT, CDR2 YYEEEE.